The present TCR beta chain was sequenced within a study of blood T cell repertoires in COVID-19. Overall study context: Whether acute or convalescent, the COVID-19 samples came from the United States, Italy and Spain. In each case, the material was cDNA or gDNA derived from T cells, B-cell-depleted T cells, or PBMCs.

Authors' data handling: From reference gene primer amplification, estimates of nucleated cell counts were derived. Here immunoSEQ multiplex PCR was the method, and the copy in TCRdb shows in-frame clones only, minus some. That table gives V, J and clone size, and the DNA gave D and trimming. Counted here are 60,000 to 65,000 clones, about 79% occurring once; the ten biggest clones make up approximately 5.6%. V was clipped by 0 bases and J by 7 bases, with 20 bases between them. From germline, CDR1 is SGDLS and CDR2 YYNGEE. This CDR3 spans 16 amino acids. The sequence was obtained from a woman in her fifties or sixties with acute or convalescent COVID-19. The sequencing input was peripheral blood. The chain has TRBV9 and TRBJ2-7; the D gene is possibly TRBD2 (7 bases). This CDR3 is CASSVGGGASVGEQYF. CDR3 DNA: TGTGCCAGCAGCGTAGGGGGGGGCGCCTCGGTGGGTGAGCAGTACTTC.